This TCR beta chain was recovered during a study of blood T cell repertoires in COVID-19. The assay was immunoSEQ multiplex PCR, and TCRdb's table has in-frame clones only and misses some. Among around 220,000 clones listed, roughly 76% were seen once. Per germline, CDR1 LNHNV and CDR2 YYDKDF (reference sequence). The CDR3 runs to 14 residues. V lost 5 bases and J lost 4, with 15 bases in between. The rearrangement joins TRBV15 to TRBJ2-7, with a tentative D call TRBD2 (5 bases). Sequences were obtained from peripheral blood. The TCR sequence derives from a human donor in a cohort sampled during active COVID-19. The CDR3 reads CATSAGIRDYEQYF. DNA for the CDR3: TGTGCCACCAGCGCTGGGATTCGGGATTACGAGCAGTACTTC.